These 22 T cell receptor beta chains share one sample of origin, sequenced in a study of early T cells in non-severe SARS-CoV-2 infection (dated by TCRdb to the early 2020s). The library was built by means of 5' RACE. The listed sequencing device is NextSeq 500. In-frame beta chains were kept once TCRdb had trimmed the public reads at Q25 with fastp and called clones with MiXCR. Duplicate CDR3 protein sequences are folded into a single record with the most common DNA and genes. The sample profile shows about 60,000 distinct CDR3 sequences; just over 20% of them were found once. The ten most abundant clones make up approximately 15% of the sample. The sequencing used whole blood, collected at baseline. The receptors originated from an adult who was a healthcare worker with PCR-confirmed SARS-CoV-2 infection or an uninfected control (not recorded which).

This clonotype has ten or more counts. V gene TRBV5-8 combines with J gene TRBJ1-1, with a possible D match to TRBD1 (5 bases). V lost 6 bases to trimming and J lost 3 bases, with 21 bases between them. This CDR3 comprises 16 residues. CDR1 and CDR2 (germline): SGHTS, YDEGEE. CDR3 sequence: CASISQEGLRDTEAFF. The DNA for the CDR3 is TGTGCCAGCATCAGCCAGGAGGGACTTAGGGACACTGAAGCTTTCTTT. Filled out from reference TRBV5-8 and TRBJ1-1, the complete variable domain reads EAGVTQSPTHLIKTRGQQATLRCSPISGHTSVYWYQQALGLGLQFLLWYDEGEERNRGNFPPRFSGRQFPNYSSELNVNALELEDSALYLCASISQEGLRDTEAFFGQGTRLTVV.

In this sample, this clonotype turned up a few times. This chain connects TRBV5-4 to TRBJ2-2, with a weak D call TRBD1 (5 bases). V gave up 2 bases and J gave up 6 bases, with 11 bases separating them. The germline V gene has CDR1 SGHNT and CDR2 YYREEE (reference sequence). CDR3 length: 14 amino acids. CDR3 protein: CASSLNQGPGELFF. CDR3 nucleotide sequence: TGTGCCAGCAGCTTAAATCAGGGTCCCGGGGAGCTGTTTTTT.

This chain joins TRBV9 and TRBJ2-1, with D hard to call. Trimming cost V 2 bases and J 7 bases, with 10 bases left between them. The CDR3 is 13 amino acids. Germline CDR1 reads SGDLS; CDR2 reads YYNGEE. The CDR3 is CASSVRSWNEQFF. DNA for the CDR3: TGTGCCAGCAGCGTGAGGTCCTGGAATGAGCAGTTCTTC. Full variable domain (missing parts from reference TRBV9 and TRBJ2-1): DSGVTQTPKHLITATGQRVTLRCSPRSGDLSVYWYQQSLDQGLQFLIQYYNGEERAKGNILERFSAQQFPDLHSELNLSSLELGDSALYFCASSVRSWNEQFFGPGTRLTVL.

The J gene is TRBJ1-3, the V gene TRBV7-9; D unclear. The CDR3 loop spans 15 amino acids. V was clipped by 3 bases and J by 1 base, with 10 bases between them. In germline, CDR1 is SEHNR, CDR2 FQNEAQ (reference sequence). CDR3 amino acids: CASSFFSVSGNTIYF. The CDR3 nucleotides are TGTGCCAGCAGCTTTTTTTCGGTGTCTGGAAACACCATATATTTT. The full variable domain, with the rest looked up from reference TRBV7-9 and TRBJ1-3, is DTGVSQNPRHKITKRGQNVTFRCDPISEHNRLYWYRQTLGQGPEFLTYFQNEAQLEKSRLLSDRFSAERPKGSFSTLEIQRTEQGDSAMYLCASSFFSVSGNTIYFGEGSWLTVV.

This clonotype has a handful of counts. The chain carries TRBV4-1 and TRBJ1-5, with 7 bases that match TRBD1. CDR1 is MGHRA and CDR2 is YSYEKL in the germline V gene. After removal of 3 bases from V and 7 bases from J, the junction contained 21 bases not matched to a gene. The CDR3 extends over 19 amino acids. CDR3 DNA sequence: TGCGCCAGCAGCCATGCGGCTGAGGGGGGGCAGGGGGTCCAGCAGCCCCAGCATTTT. As protein: CASSHAAEGGQGVQQPQHF.

The chain employs TRBV7-8 and TRBJ2-2, with 10 bases that match TRBD2. Germline values: CDR1 SGHVS, CDR2 FQNEAQ. The CDR3 is made up of 17 amino acids. V lost 5 bases to trimming and J lost 3 bases; unmatched junction nucleotides: 9. This CDR3 is CASSPRASGGYTGELFF. CDR3 nucleotide sequence: TGTGCCAGCAGCCCCCGGGCTAGCGGGGGATACACCGGGGAGCTGTTTTTT.

The rearrangement joins TRBV5-1 to TRBJ2-3; no firm D call. The ends were cut back, 4 bases at V and 0 bases at J, with 15 bases in the middle. The V gene's germline CDR1 is SGHRS and CDR2 YFSETQ. CDR3 length equals 16 residues. CDR3 region: CASSPGVRASTDTQYF. Written as DNA, the CDR3 is TGCGCCAGCAGCCCTGGTGTCCGGGCGAGCACAGATACGCAGTATTTT.

The sample holds a few counts of this clonotype. The J gene is TRBJ1-6, the V gene TRBV20-1; D remains unclear. V gave up 1 base and J gave up 13 bases, with 8 bases separating them. CDR1 is DFQATT, CDR2 SNEGSKA, per germline (reference sequence). CDR3 length: 11 amino acids. The CDR3 DNA sequence: TGCAGTGCTAGAGCGGGTGGGCCCCTCCACTTT. Its protein product is CSARAGGPLHF.

V is TRBV7-9 and J is TRBJ2-7; 10 positions match TRBD2. The CDR3 has 15 amino acids. Germline assignment: CDR1 SEHNR and CDR2 FQNEAQ (reference sequence). V lost 5 bases, J lost 6 bases, and 10 bases stayed unmatched. The CDR3 protein is CASSPSSGGAAEQYF. In DNA, the CDR3 is TGTGCCAGCAGCCCCAGCAGCGGGGGGGCAGCCGAGCAGTACTTC.

The V gene is TRBV19, the J gene TRBJ2-2; 7 bases match TRBD1. The germline V gene encodes CDR1 LNHDA and CDR2 SQIVND (reference sequence). CDR3 length: 15 amino acids. V gave up 7 bases and J gave up 0 bases; unmatched junction bases: 5. In DNA, the CDR3 is TGTGCCAGTATGACAGGGTCAGCGAACACCGGGGAGCTGTTTTTT. This codes for CASMTGSANTGELFF.

This clonotype was detected only a few times. This rearrangement joins TRBV27 to TRBJ1-2; D may be TRBD1 (5 bases). Germline V CDR1 and CDR2: MNHEY, SMNVEV (reference sequence). V was clipped by 5 bases and J by 8 bases, with 27 bases between them. The CDR3 runs to 17 residues. The CDR3 loop is CASSPRVGGLARSGYTF. CDR3 sequence (DNA): TGTGCCAGCAGTCCCCGCGTTGGGGGGTTGGCGCGGAGCGGCTACACCTTC.

This clonotype has only a few counts. The rearrangement joins TRBV2 to TRBJ2-7; tentatively, D is TRBD1 (6 bases). Germline-derived CDR1 and CDR2 are SNHLY and FYNNEI. V gave up 1 base and J gave up 2 bases, with 6 bases separating them. This CDR3 contains 13 residues. The chain's CDR3 is CASSEDRAYEQYF. DNA of the CDR3: TGTGCCAGCAGTGAAGACAGGGCCTACGAGCAGTACTTC.

This clonotype was seen more than once but under ten times. The gene calls are TRBV20-1 and TRBJ1-5; TRBD1 might be the D (5 bases). CDR3 length equals 15 residues. The V and J ends lost 4 bases and 3 bases respectively, with 16 bases between them. The V gene's germline CDR1 is DFQATT and CDR2 SNEGSKA (reference sequence). CDR3 residues: CSATGSLGLNQPQHF. The CDR3, as DNA: TGCAGTGCTACGGGGTCGCTGGGACTCAATCAGCCCCAGCATTTT.

There are a few counts of this clonotype. CDR3 sequence: CASSLERGITEAFF. The CDR3 nucleotides are TGTGCCAGCAGCTTAGAGAGGGGTATCACTGAAGCTTTCTTT. The rearrangement links TRBV11-2 to TRBJ1-1, with TRBD1 as a possible D gene (5 bases). Trimming shortened V by 0 bases and J by 4 bases, and 9 bases separated the two germline ends. The CDR3 is 14 amino acids. Germline V gene lookup returns CDR1 SGHAT and CDR2 FQNNGV.

The chain recombines TRBV12-3 or TRBV12-4 with TRBJ2-5; D possibly corresponds to TRBD2 (5 bases). This CDR3 region has 16 residues. The germline V and J ends were trimmed by 5 bases and 2 bases, with 18 bases remaining between them. In DNA, the CDR3 is TGTGCCAGCAGTCCGAGCCATGCTAGGGAGCAAGAGACCCAGTACTTC. Translated: CASSPSHAREQETQYF.

V is TRBV7-6 and J is TRBJ1-2; a possible D gene is TRBD1 (6 bases). V shed 5 bases and J shed 2 bases, with 18 bases lying between them. The CDR3 consists of 16 residues. The germline V gene has CDR1 SGHVS and CDR2 FNYEAQ. CDR3 protein: CASSPGGRRKNYGYTF. In nucleotides, the CDR3 is TGTGCCAGCAGCCCTGGGGGGCGCCGAAAGAACTATGGCTACACCTTC.

The chain links TRBV9 to TRBJ1-1, with 9 positions matching TRBD1. This CDR3 is 16 amino acids long. V lost 3 bases, J lost 0 bases, and 6 bases stayed unmatched. Germline V CDR1 and CDR2: SGDLS, YYNGEE. CDR3 residues: CASSAGTGIMNTEAFF. As DNA, the CDR3 is TGTGCCAGCAGCGCAGGGACAGGGATCATGAACACTGAAGCTTTCTTT. The whole variable domain, remainder taken from reference TRBV9 and TRBJ1-1, is DSGVTQTPKHLITATGQRVTLRCSPRSGDLSVYWYQQSLDQGLQFLIQYYNGEERAKGNILERFSAQQFPDLHSELNLSSLELGDSALYFCASSAGTGIMNTEAFFGQGTRLTVV.

This clonotype was seen a few times. The rearrangement joins TRBV9 to TRBJ2-3; a possible D gene is TRBD2 (6 bases). With 6 bases removed from V and 2 bases from J, the gap between germline ends came to 16 bases. Germline V gene data show CDR1 as SGDLS and CDR2 as YYNGEE. The CDR3 length is 15 residues. The CDR3: CASNQAAGNTDTQYF. The CDR3 coding sequence is TGTGCCAGCAACCAGGCGGCGGGGAACACAGATACGCAGTATTTT.

The chain carries TRBV18 and TRBJ2-3, with TRBD2 identical over 8 bases. Unmatched junction bases numbered 3, after V lost 0 bases and J lost 4 bases. CDR3 length: 15 amino acids. The germline CDR1 and CDR2 sequences are KGHSH and LQKENI. CDR3 in DNA: TGTGCCAGCTCACCACCCGTAGCGGGGCCAGATACGCAGTATTTT. Its translation is CASSPPVAGPDTQYF.

The V gene is TRBV2, the J gene TRBJ2-2, with unresolved D. The CDR3 extends over 11 amino acids. The germline CDR1 and CDR2 sequences are SNHLY and FYNNEI. Trimming took 1 base from V and 7 from J, leaving 1 base between them. The CDR3 DNA sequence: TGTGCCAGCAGTGAAGGCGGGGAGCTGTTTTTT. Amino acids: CASSEGGELFF.

This chain connects TRBV30 to TRBJ1-2; D remains unclear. This CDR3 is built from 14 residues. The germline V gene encodes CDR1 GTSNPN and CDR2 SVGIG (reference sequence). V lost 0 bases and J 4 bases, leaving 12 bases between the germline ends. CDR3 sequence reads: CAWSVLHGSYGYTF. CDR3 coding DNA: TGTGCCTGGAGTGTACTGCACGGGTCCTATGGCTACACCTTC.

The rearrangement joins TRBV29-1 to TRBJ1-4; D unresolved. The V and J ends lost 6 bases and 8 bases respectively, with 16 bases between them. Germline CDR1 and CDR2: SQVTM and ANQGSEA. The CDR3 length is 13 residues. This chain's CDR3 is CSVTGGLDEKLFF. The CDR3 nucleotides read TGCAGCGTGACCGGCGGTTTAGACGAAAAACTGTTTTTT.